The 3 T cell receptor beta chains in this list originate from one sample, sequenced in a study of CD8 T cells in Susac syndrome. Random hexamers were used to reverse transcribe an amount of roughly 0.45 to 1 ug RNA. TCRdb re-derived calls from the immunoSEQ multiplex PCR reads in MiXCR, one entry per CDR3 protein. This sample has approximately 130,000 distinct CDR3 sequences, with around 94% found just once. The sample taken for sequencing was CD4+ T cells from PBMCs. The origin of the receptors is a human donor in good health.

This clonotype turned up a few times. This sequence joins TRBV7-2 and TRBJ2-1; 12 positions match TRBD2. Germline values: CDR1 SGHTA, CDR2 FQGNSA. The CDR3 extends over 15 amino acids. V was clipped by 4 bases and J by 4 bases; unmatched bases: 2. CDR3 region: CASSSGTSGYNEQFF. For the CDR3, the DNA is TGTGCCAGCAGCTCCGGGACTAGCGGGTACAATGAGCAGTTCTTC.

V and J are TRBV5-6 and TRBJ2-5; D ambiguous. The CDR3 loop spans 15 amino acids. V was cut by 4 bases and J by 10 bases, with 23 bases left in between. Germline CDR1 SGHDT, CDR2 YYEEEE. DNA for the CDR3: TGTGCCAGCAGCCGGACGGGCAGCCTGGTGAGAGGCCAGTACTTC. Protein: CASSRTGSLVRGQYF.

Here the CDR3 DNA reads TGTGCCAGCAGCCCTGGACTAGCGGGTGCACAGAGCTCCTACAATGAGCAGTTCTTC. Its protein is CASSPGLAGAQSSYNEQFF. The chain combines TRBV7-9 with TRBJ2-1; 11 bases align to TRBD2. In germline, CDR1 is SEHNR, CDR2 FQNEAQ (reference sequence). The V and J ends lost 5 bases and 0 bases, in that order; junction bases with no gene match: 12. This CDR3 has 19 residues.